The 24 T cell receptor beta chains below were found in one sample sequenced in a study of blood T cell repertoires in COVID-19. Only in-frame clones appear in the TCRdb table, and some are missing; sequencing was by immunoSEQ multiplex PCR. The sample lists roughly 28,000 clones, nearly 90% occurring once. The sample taken for sequencing was peripheral blood. The receptors stem from a human donor with acute or convalescent COVID-19. The donor label of this sample is uncertain.

The chain couples TRBV30 to TRBJ2-5; 12 nucleotides agree with TRBD2. In germline, CDR1 is GTSNPN, CDR2 SVGIG (reference sequence). V was pared by 4 bases and J by 2 bases, with 5 bases of the junction left unmatched. The CDR3 loop spans 15 amino acids. CDR3 nucleotides: TGTGCCTGGAACTTAGGACTAGCGGGGCAAGAGACCCAGTACTTC. Its protein product is CAWNLGLAGQETQYF.

The CDR3 protein is CASSKALAGGDTQYF. The CDR3 nucleotides read TGTGCCAGCAGCAAGGCACTAGCGGGGGGAGATACGCAGTATTTT. The genes are TRBV7-8 and TRBJ2-3; 12 positions agree with TRBD2. Germline CDR1 is SGHVS and CDR2 is FQNEAQ. Trimming took 5 bases from V and 5 from J; bases not matched to a gene: 5. This CDR3 is built from 15 residues.

The gene calls are TRBV9 and TRBJ1-2; D perhaps matches TRBD1 (5 bases). The CDR3 consists of 15 residues. Germline CDR1 SGDLS, CDR2 YYNGEE. The ends were cut back, 0 bases at V and 1 base at J, with 10 bases in the middle. CDR3 bases: TGTGCCAGCAGCGTAGGGGGCACCCTTAACTATGGCTACACCTTC. Its translation is CASSVGGTLNYGYTF.

The DNA of the CDR3 is TGTGCCAGTAGTGATGTAGGGGGGGGGACGAATGAGCAGTTCTTC. Translation gives CASSDVGGGTNEQFF. The chain has TRBV19 and TRBJ2-1; D possibly corresponds to TRBD2 (7 bases). CDR3 length equals 15 residues. Deletions cut 5 bases from V and 7 bases from J, with 18 bases between. Germline lookup yields CDR1 LNHDA and CDR2 SQIVND (reference sequence).

J is TRBJ2-5 and V is TRBV7-2; possible D gene TRBD2, 7 bases. The CDR3 consists of 16 residues. Germline CDR1 is SGHTA and CDR2 is FQGNSA. V lost 1 base and J lost 1, with 13 bases in between. CDR3 DNA sequence: TGTGCCAGCAGCTTAGACCGGGGGGCTGGCCAAGAGACCCAGTACTTC. Protein sequence: CASSLDRGAGQETQYF.

J is TRBJ2-2 and V is TRBV11-3; TRBD2 matches 9 bases. Germline assignment: CDR1 SGHNT and CDR2 YENEEA. The V and J ends lost 1 base and 6 bases, in that order; junction bases with no gene match: 3. The CDR3 covers 15 residues. Here the CDR3 DNA reads TGTGCCAGCAGCTTAGCTAGCGGGGTGTCCGGGGAGCTGTTTTTT. Protein product: CASSLASGVSGELFF. Variable domain in full (rest from reference TRBV11-3 and TRBJ2-2): EAGVVQSPRYKIIEKKQPVAFWCNPISGHNTLYWYLQNLGQGPELLIRYENEEAVDDSQLPKDRFSAERLKGVDSTLKIQPAELGDSAVYLCASSLASGVSGELFFGEGSRLTVL.

This chain connects TRBV10-3 to TRBJ2-6; tentatively, D is TRBD1 (5 bases). Germline V gene lookup returns CDR1 ENHRY and CDR2 SYGVKD. This CDR3 contains 15 residues. Trimming stripped 4 bases from V and 0 bases from J, with 7 bases between. In nucleotides, the CDR3 is TGTGCCATCAGTGGTGGGGCCTCTGGGGCCAACGTCCTGACTTTC. Translation: CAISGGASGANVLTF.

In its sample, this clone was seen once. The chain joins TRBV7-8 to TRBJ2-1; weak D call: TRBD2 (6 bases). The CDR3 has 15 amino acids. Germline-derived CDR1 and CDR2 are SGHVS and FQNEAQ. Trimming pared 2 bases from V and 0 bases from J, leaving 8 bases between. The CDR3 coding sequence is TGTGCCAGCAGCTTACTAGCGAGCTCCTACAATGAGCAGTTCTTC. Residues: CASSLLASSYNEQFF.

V is TRBV29-1 and J is TRBJ2-4; unclear D gene. Germline CDR1 reads SQVTM; CDR2 reads ANQGSEA. Trimming left V 1 base short and J 8 bases short, with 15 bases between. CDR3 size: 14 residues. CDR3 nucleotides: TGCAGCGTTGAAGTTGTCGACAACCAGGACATTCAGTACTTC. It codes for CSVEVVDNQDIQYF.

This clone was detected once. The V gene is TRBV7-2, the J gene TRBJ2-7, with TRBD2 identical over 10 bases. Trimming at V came to 5 bases and at J to 4 bases, leaving 8 bases not matched to a gene. Germline CDR1 is SGHTA and CDR2 is FQGNSA. CDR3 length equals 15 residues. As DNA, the CDR3 is TGTGCCAGCAGCGAAATAGCGGGGGGCCATTACGAGCAGTACTTC. As protein: CASSEIAGGHYEQYF.

This clone was found a few times. The rearrangement links TRBV7-2 to TRBJ1-5, with TRBD1 identical over 8 bases. Trimming cost V 4 bases and J 6 bases; bases outside gene matches: 14. In germline, CDR1 is SGHTA, CDR2 FQGNSA. This CDR3 region has 17 residues. For the CDR3, the DNA is TGTGCCAGCAGCTCCCAATCCGGGACAGGAGGAGGTCAGCCCCAGCATTTT. Translated: CASSSQSGTGGGQPQHF.

The chain employs TRBV3-1 (or the pseudogene TRBV3-2) and TRBJ1-6; unclear D gene. Trimming shortened V by 1 base and J by 10 bases, and 17 bases separated the two germline ends. Germline loops: CDR1 LGHDT, CDR2 YNNKEL (reference sequence). CDR3 length: 16 residues. In nucleotides, the CDR3 is TGTGCCAGCAGCCAAGCCTCTCGGGAGGGCGGCTCACCCCTCCACTTT. Translated, it gives CASSQASREGGSPLHF.

The chain combines TRBV5-1 with TRBJ2-1; no firm D call. Germline lookup yields CDR1 SGHRS and CDR2 YFSETQ. V lost 1 base and J 1 base, leaving 9 bases between the germline ends. This CDR3 contains 15 residues. CDR3: CASSLSLQSYNEQFF. The CDR3 region has the DNA TGCGCCAGCAGCTTGAGTCTCCAGTCCTACAATGAGCAGTTCTTC.

This clone was detected only once. The CDR3 sequence is CASSAQQGSNQPQHF. The CDR3, as DNA: TGTGCCAGCAGCGCACAACAGGGTAGCAATCAGCCCCAGCATTTT. The genes are TRBV7-6 and TRBJ1-5, with D possibly being TRBD1 (6 bases). Germline V gives CDR1 SGHVS, CDR2 FNYEAQ. The V end was cut by 5 bases, the J end by 0 bases, with 11 bases between. The CDR3 length is 15 residues. Full variable domain (remainder filled in from reference TRBV7-6 and TRBJ1-5): GAGVSQSPRYKVTKRGQDVALRCDPISGHVSLYWYRQALGQGPEFLTYFNYEAQQDKSGLPNDRFSAERPEGSISTLTIQRTEQRDSAMYRCASSAQQGSNQPQHFGDGTRLSIL.

This chain joins TRBV5-1 and TRBJ1-4; 7 positions agree with TRBD1. With V trimmed by 6 bases and J by 0 bases, 5 bases remained unmatched. Germline-derived CDR1 and CDR2 are SGHRS and YFSETQ. This CDR3 is built from 15 residues. CDR3 region: CASKQGMATNEKLFF. Here the CDR3 DNA reads TGCGCCAGCAAACAGGGGATGGCAACTAATGAAAAACTGTTTTTT. Based on the CDR3 plus reference TRBV5-1 and TRBJ1-4, the full variable domain is KAGVTQTPRYLIKTRGQQVTLSCSPISGHRSVSWYQQTPGQGLQFLFEYFSETQRNKGNFPGRFSGRQFSNSRSEMNVSTLELGDSALYLCASKQGMATNEKLFFGSGTQLSVL.

V usage is TRBV7-6 and J usage is TRBJ2-5; D perhaps matches TRBD1 (6 bases). The germline gives CDR1 SGHVS, CDR2 FNYEAQ. The CDR3 sequence is 13 residues long. V was shortened by 1 base and J by 4 bases, with 7 bases between the two germline ends. This CDR3 is CASSLGGRETQYF. As DNA, the CDR3 is TGTGCCAGCAGCTTAGGGGGGCGAGAGACCCAGTACTTC.

The chain links TRBV30 to TRBJ1-6; D not certain. Trimming took off 1 base at V and 7 bases at J, with 11 bases between the two ends. The CDR3 contains 14 residues. The germline gives CDR1 GTSNPN, CDR2 SVGIG (reference sequence). CDR3 in DNA: TGTGCCTGGAGTGCGCAGGCTCGCAATTCACCCCTCCACTTT. This codes for CAWSAQARNSPLHF.

This sequence joins TRBV5-1 and TRBJ2-3, with a tentative D call TRBD2 (5 bases). Germline assignment: CDR1 SGHRS and CDR2 YFSETQ. This CDR3 region has 17 residues. V shed 1 base and J shed 2 bases, with 17 bases lying between them. CDR3 nucleotide sequence: TGCGCCAGCAGCTTGAGGCTCGGACTGCATTCCACAGATACGCAGTATTTT. Protein sequence: CASSLRLGLHSTDTQYF.

The gene calls are TRBV5-1 and TRBJ1-6; TRBD1 matches 9 bases. J was trimmed by 10 bases and V by 4 bases; bases with no gene match: 6. CDR3 size: 14 residues. Per germline, CDR1 SGHRS and CDR2 YFSETQ. CDR3 in amino acids: CASSEQGAGSPLHF. For the CDR3, the DNA is TGCGCCAGCAGCGAACAGGGGGCTGGATCACCCCTCCACTTT. The full variable domain, rest sourced from reference TRBV5-1 and TRBJ1-6, is KAGVTQTPRYLIKTRGQQVTLSCSPISGHRSVSWYQQTPGQGLQFLFEYFSETQRNKGNFPGRFSGRQFSNSRSEMNVSTLELGDSALYLCASSEQGAGSPLHFGNGTRLTVT.

V and J are TRBV6-6 and TRBJ1-3, with no clear D. The CDR3 has 15 amino acids. In germline, CDR1 is MNHNY, CDR2 SVGAGI (reference sequence). The ends were cut back, 7 bases at V and 1 base at J, with 14 bases in the middle. CDR3 nucleotides: TGTGCCAGCACCCCCGGAGGGTTTTCTGGAAACACCATATATTTT. Its protein product is CASTPGGFSGNTIYF.

The chain is built from TRBV10-3 and TRBJ1-5, with TRBD1 identical over 9 bases. Germline trimming cut 5 bases from V and 4 bases from J; bases unmatched to any gene: 6. The CDR3 consists of 15 residues. CDR1 and CDR2 (germline): ENHRY, SYGVKD. CDR3 protein: CAISTGQGGNQPQHF. The CDR3 DNA follows: TGTGCCATCAGTACGGGACAGGGTGGTAATCAGCCCCAGCATTTT.

The chain recombines TRBV6-5 with TRBJ1-2; D uncertain. This CDR3 comprises 13 residues. Trimming removed 7 bases from V and 7 bases from J, with 16 bases in between. CDR1 is MNHEY and CDR2 is SVGAGI in the germline V gene. CDR3 in amino acids: CASIRDRAGGYTF. CDR3 DNA: TGTGCCAGCATTCGGGATAGGGCTGGTGGCTACACCTTC.

The chain carries TRBV25-1 and TRBJ1-2; TRBD1 matches 7 bases. V shed 4 bases, J shed 4 bases, and the junction held 6 bases outside the gene matches. CDR1 and CDR2 (germline): MGHDK, SYGVNS. There are 14 residues in the CDR3. The CDR3 DNA sequence: TGTGCCAGCAGTGCCGACAGGGCCGGCTATGGCTACACCTTC. This gives the protein CASSADRAGYGYTF.

On this clone itself: At one of its ends the junction is not consistent with the germline gene, which may arise from a read error. V is TRBV11-3 and J is TRBJ2-7; tentative D call: TRBD2 (6 bases). CDR1 is SGHNT, CDR2 YENEEA, per germline. This CDR3 is built from 12 residues. This chain's CDR3 is CASSHAGSPGNF. CDR3 DNA sequence: TGTGCCAGCAGCCACGCCGGGAGCCCAGGGAACTTC.